This TCR beta chain was sequenced during a study of cytomegalovirus exposure and HLA in healthy donors. Regarding the study as a whole: In a later analysis, an Asian-associated ancestry cluster reportedly showed fewer N-insertions than the approximately 660-donor mean.

A remark on this clone: Its antigen remains unknown.

PCR used 60 Vbeta primers and 13 Jbeta primers. Data came from immunoSEQ multiplex PCR; TCRdb stores just in-frame clones and leaves some out. The sample holds 95,000 to 150,000 clones, 80% to 90% seen once. Germline V CDR1 and CDR2: SGHTA, FQGTGA. This CDR3 comprises 14 residues. The germline V and J ends were trimmed by 3 bases and 3 bases, with 8 bases remaining between them. The sample taken for sequencing was PBMCs. V usage is TRBV7-3 and J usage is TRBJ2-2, with a tentative D call TRBD1 (6 bases). This clonotype originated in a man between 35 and 55 years old in good health and CMV-seronegative. CDR3 nucleotides: TGTGCCAGCAGCTTCAGGGGTGACACCGGGGAGCTGTTTTTT. Its translation: CASSFRGDTGELFF. The full variable domain, in which reference TRBV7-3 and TRBJ2-2 provide the parts outside the CDR3, is GAGVSQTPSNKVTEKGKYVELRCDPISGHTALYWYRQSLGQGPEFLIYFQGTGAADDSGLPNDRFFAVRPEGSVSTLKIQRTERGDSAVYLCASSFRGDTGELFFGEGSRLTVL.